This is a list of T cell receptor beta chains from one sample in a study of cytomegalovirus exposure and HLA in healthy donors. Profiling relied on immunoSEQ multiplex PCR, and the TCRdb table lists in-frame clones only, not all of them. The table has some 170,000 clones, approximately 86% seen once. Sequenced input: PBMCs. The origin of the receptors is a young man in good health and CMV-seropositive. The CDR3 runs from the conserved cysteine through the conserved F or W. Each record gives: CDR3 protein, CDR3 DNA, V gene, clone size, D gene, J gene. D genes are given only for firm matches. The size of a clone is reported for some rows only, either as once, few or many, or as a class for expanded clones.

CDR3 protein: CASSPMTGGMNTEAFF; CDR3 DNA: TGTGCCAGCTCACCTATGACAGGGGGGATGAACACTGAAGCTTTCTTT; V gene: TRBV18; clone size: .; D gene: TRBD1; J gene: TRBJ1-1
CDR3 protein: CASSSGPYNEQFF; CDR3 DNA: TGTGCCAGCAGCTCAGGCCCTTACAATGAGCAGTTCTTC; V gene: TRBV11-3; clone size: .; D gene: .; J gene: TRBJ2-1
CDR3 protein: CASSPDRDHEQFF; CDR3 DNA: TGTGCCAGCAGCCCTGACAGGGACCATGAGCAGTTCTTC; V gene: TRBV7-9; clone size: .; D gene: TRBD1; J gene: TRBJ2-1
CDR3 protein: CASSPSGTSYNEQFF; CDR3 DNA: TGTGCCAGCAGCCCCTCCGGGACTAGCTACAATGAGCAGTTCTTC; V gene: TRBV7-9; clone size: .; D gene: TRBD2; J gene: TRBJ2-1
CDR3 protein: CASSKGAGNEQYF; CDR3 DNA: TGTGCCAGCTCAAAGGGGGCGGGCAACGAGCAGTACTTC; V gene: TRBV18; clone size: .; D gene: TRBD1; J gene: TRBJ2-7
CDR3 protein: CASSPTGNIQYF; CDR3 DNA: TGTGCCAGCAGCCCTACAGGGAACATTCAGTACTTC; V gene: TRBV7-8; clone size: .; D gene: .; J gene: TRBJ2-4
CDR3 protein: CASSEAGGPYNEQFF; CDR3 DNA: TGTGCCAGCAGTGAAGCGGGGGGACCGTACAATGAGCAGTTCTTC; V gene: TRBV5-4; clone size: .; D gene: TRBD2; J gene: TRBJ2-1
CDR3 protein: CASSSTGAGYTF; CDR3 DNA: TGTGCCAGCAGCTCGACAGGGGCTGGCTACACCTTC; V gene: TRBV7-2; clone size: .; D gene: TRBD1; J gene: TRBJ1-2
CDR3 protein: CASKGGGHTEAFF; CDR3 DNA: TGTGCCAGCAAGGGAGGAGGACACACTGAAGCTTTCTTT; V gene: TRBV25-1; clone size: few; D gene: .; J gene: TRBJ1-1
CDR3 protein: CASSVGAEAGREQFF; CDR3 DNA: TGTGCCAGCAGCGTAGGAGCCGAGGCGGGGCGTGAGCAGTTCTTC; V gene: TRBV9; clone size: once; D gene: .; J gene: TRBJ2-1
CDR3 protein: CASSLGSGGKWFSEAFF; CDR3 DNA: TGTGCCAGCAGCTTAGGGTCAGGGGGGAAATGGTTTTCTGAAGCTTTCTTT; V gene: TRBV7-9; clone size: .; D gene: TRBD1; J gene: TRBJ1-1
CDR3 protein: CAWSVPSEYNEQFF; CDR3 DNA: TGTGCCTGGAGTGTCCCCAGCGAGTACAATGAGCAGTTCTTC; V gene: TRBV30; clone size: .; D gene: .; J gene: TRBJ2-1
CDR3 protein: CASSFRTDTQYF; CDR3 DNA: TGTGCCAGCAGCTTCAGGACAGATACGCAGTATTTT; V gene: TRBV7-2; clone size: .; D gene: .; J gene: TRBJ2-3
CDR3 protein: CSGGGEETQYF; CDR3 DNA: TGCAGCGGCGGGGGGGAAGAGACCCAGTACTTC; V gene: TRBV29-1; clone size: .; D gene: TRBD2; J gene: TRBJ2-5
CDR3 protein: CASSQPFRSGNTIYF; CDR3 DNA: TGCGCCAGCAGCCAACCGTTTCGCTCTGGAAACACCATATATTTT; V gene: TRBV4-1; clone size: .; D gene: .; J gene: TRBJ1-3
CDR3 protein: CASSVGAEETNEKLFF; CDR3 DNA: TGTGCCAGCAGCGTTGGGGCAGAAGAAACTAATGAAAAACTGTTTTTT; V gene: TRBV9; clone size: .; D gene: .; J gene: TRBJ1-4
CDR3 protein: CASSIAGSSEQYF; CDR3 DNA: TGTGCCAGTAGTATCGCAGGGTCGAGCGAGCAGTACTTC; V gene: TRBV19; clone size: .; D gene: .; J gene: TRBJ2-7
CDR3 protein: CASSLVAGGPPADTQYF; CDR3 DNA: TGCGCCAGCAGCTTGGTAGCGGGGGGGCCCCCGGCAGATACGCAGTATTTT; V gene: TRBV5-1; clone size: few; D gene: TRBD2; J gene: TRBJ2-3
CDR3 protein: CASSPSNRDTQYF; CDR3 DNA: TGTGCCAGCAGTCCCTCAAACAGAGATACGCAGTATTTT; V gene: TRBV28; clone size: .; D gene: .; J gene: TRBJ2-3
CDR3 protein: CASSVAGGVYNEQFF; CDR3 DNA: TGTGCCAGCAGCGTGGCGGGGGGGGTCTACAATGAGCAGTTCTTC; V gene: TRBV9; clone size: .; D gene: TRBD2; J gene: TRBJ2-1
CDR3 protein: CASSEPGQGAPDTQYF; CDR3 DNA: TGTGCCAGCAGTGAGCCCGGACAGGGGGCACCAGATACGCAGTATTTT; V gene: TRBV6-4; clone size: .; D gene: TRBD1; J gene: TRBJ2-3
CDR3 protein: CAWRVTGGDGYTF; CDR3 DNA: TGTGCCTGGAGGGTGACAGGGGGCGATGGCTACACCTTC; V gene: TRBV30; clone size: once; D gene: TRBD1; J gene: TRBJ1-2
CDR3 protein: CASSPRSRTGGIQPQHF; CDR3 DNA: TGTGCCAGCTCACCCCGATCCCGGACAGGGGGCATTCAGCCCCAGCATTTT; V gene: TRBV18; clone size: .; D gene: TRBD1; J gene: TRBJ1-5
CDR3 protein: CASSQAVGANEQFF; CDR3 DNA: TGCGCCAGCAGCCAAGCTGTGGGGGCCAATGAGCAGTTCTTC; V gene: TRBV4-1; clone size: .; D gene: .; J gene: TRBJ2-1
CDR3 protein: CATSDTGMASNTEAFF; CDR3 DNA: TGTGCCACCAGCGATACAGGTATGGCTTCGAACACTGAAGCTTTCTTT; V gene: TRBV15; clone size: .; D gene: .; J gene: TRBJ1-1
CDR3 protein: CASSVGPSSRGHSYEQYF; CDR3 DNA: TGTGCCAGCAGCGTAGGCCCCTCCTCGCGGGGGCACTCCTACGAGCAGTACTTC; V gene: TRBV9; clone size: .; D gene: .; J gene: TRBJ2-7
CDR3 protein: CASSAGQQETQYF; CDR3 DNA: TGCGCCAGCAGCGCGGGACAGCAAGAGACCCAGTACTTC; V gene: TRBV5-1; clone size: few; D gene: .; J gene: TRBJ2-5
CDR3 protein: CATSRDRNRGRDGYTF; CDR3 DNA: TGTGCCACCAGCAGAGATCGGAACAGGGGGCGGGATGGCTACACCTTC; V gene: TRBV15; clone size: .; D gene: TRBD1; J gene: TRBJ1-2
CDR3 protein: CASSPTLNTEAFF; CDR3 DNA: TGTGCCAGCAGCCCGACACTGAACACTGAAGCTTTCTTT; V gene: TRBV21-1; clone size: .; D gene: .; J gene: TRBJ1-1
CDR3 protein: CASSVDGGLQPQHF; CDR3 DNA: TGTGCCAGCAGCGTAGACGGGGGTTTGCAGCCCCAGCATTTT; V gene: TRBV9; clone size: .; D gene: .; J gene: TRBJ1-5
CDR3 protein: CASSFSGTSGGYEQYF; CDR3 DNA: TGTGCCAGCAGCTTCTCCGGGACTAGCGGGGGTTACGAGCAGTACTTC; V gene: TRBV7-2; clone size: once; D gene: TRBD2; J gene: TRBJ2-7
CDR3 protein: CASSVTLAGGAEQYF; CDR3 DNA: TGCGCCAGCAGCGTAACCCTAGCGGGGGGGGCCGAGCAGTACTTC; V gene: TRBV5-1; clone size: .; D gene: TRBD2; J gene: TRBJ2-7
CDR3 protein: CASSGASGGLYNEQFF; CDR3 DNA: TGTGCCAGCAGTGGGGCTAGCGGGGGTCTCTACAATGAGCAGTTCTTC; V gene: TRBV2; clone size: .; D gene: TRBD2; J gene: TRBJ2-1
CDR3 protein: CASSPPRRNYGYTF; CDR3 DNA: TGTGCCAGCTCACCCCCCCGGAGAAACTATGGCTACACCTTC; V gene: TRBV18; clone size: .; D gene: .; J gene: TRBJ1-2
CDR3 protein: CSVEGTFADTQYF; CDR3 DNA: TGCAGCGTTGAGGGGACTTTCGCAGATACGCAGTATTTT; V gene: TRBV29-1; clone size: .; D gene: .; J gene: TRBJ2-3
CDR3 protein: CASIPGQGAAGELFF; CDR3 DNA: TGCGCCAGCATCCCGGGACAGGGGGCGGCCGGGGAGCTGTTTTTT; V gene: TRBV5-1; clone size: .; D gene: TRBD1; J gene: TRBJ2-2
CDR3 protein: CASSFYQGRTQYF; CDR3 DNA: TGTGCCAGCAGCTTTTACCAGGGCCGAACGCAGTATTTT; V gene: TRBV5-4; clone size: .; D gene: .; J gene: TRBJ2-3
CDR3 protein: CASSPRGWRRNEQYF; CDR3 DNA: TGTGCCAGCAGTCCTAGGGGTTGGCGAAGGAACGAGCAGTACTTC; V gene: TRBV6-6; clone size: .; D gene: .; J gene: TRBJ2-7
CDR3 protein: CASSQRGLAGTDTQYF; CDR3 DNA: TGCGCCAGCAGCCAAAGGGGGCTAGCGGGGACAGATACGCAGTATTTT; V gene: TRBV4-3; clone size: .; D gene: TRBD2; J gene: TRBJ2-3
CDR3 protein: CASSPAGGITEAFF; CDR3 DNA: TGTGCTAGCAGCCCGGCGGGGGGCATCACTGAAGCTTTCTTT; V gene: TRBV7-7; clone size: once; D gene: .; J gene: TRBJ1-1
CDR3 protein: CASSQDGTASDTQYF; CDR3 DNA: TGCGCCAGCAGCCAAGATGGGACAGCTTCAGATACGCAGTATTTT; V gene: TRBV4-1; clone size: .; D gene: TRBD1; J gene: TRBJ2-3
CDR3 protein: CASSSDRGVREQYF; CDR3 DNA: TGTGCCAGCAGCTCGGACAGGGGAGTGCGGGAGCAGTACTTC; V gene: TRBV11-2; clone size: .; D gene: TRBD1; J gene: TRBJ2-7
CDR3 protein: CRVWDRGSGEAFF; CDR3 DNA: TGCAGGGTTTGGGACAGGGGGTCCGGTGAAGCTTTCTTT; V gene: TRBV29-1; clone size: .; D gene: TRBD1; J gene: TRBJ1-1
CDR3 protein: CASSQEGNRGASNEKLFF; CDR3 DNA: TGCGCCAGCAGCCAAGAAGGGAATCGGGGGGCGTCTAATGAAAAACTGTTTTTT; V gene: TRBV4-3; clone size: once; D gene: .; J gene: TRBJ1-4
CDR3 protein: CASSESSQALSYEQYF; CDR3 DNA: TGTGCCAGCAGCGAGAGCTCGCAGGCTTTATCCTACGAGCAGTACTTC; V gene: TRBV9; clone size: .; D gene: .; J gene: TRBJ2-7
CDR3 protein: CASSFSGTSGGQDTQYF; CDR3 DNA: TGTGCCAGCAGCTTTTCCGGGACTAGCGGGGGGCAGGATACGCAGTATTTT; V gene: TRBV7-2; clone size: .; D gene: TRBD2; J gene: TRBJ2-3
CDR3 protein: CASSLHLDSPYEQYF; CDR3 DNA: TGTGCCAGCAGCTTGCATCTTGACTCCCCCTACGAGCAGTACTTC; V gene: TRBV5-5; clone size: .; D gene: .; J gene: TRBJ2-7
CDR3 protein: CASSLASGQSPTRTDTQYF; CDR3 DNA: TGCGCCAGCAGCTTGGCCTCCGGACAGTCCCCTACGCGGACAGATACGCAGTATTTT; V gene: TRBV5-1; clone size: .; D gene: .; J gene: TRBJ2-3
CDR3 protein: CASSPSRGASEAFF; CDR3 DNA: TGTGCCAGCTCACCGAGTCGGGGGGCCTCTGAAGCTTTCTTT; V gene: TRBV18; clone size: .; D gene: .; J gene: TRBJ1-1
CDR3 protein: CASSLLRDRGQGTEAFF; CDR3 DNA: TGTGCCAGCAGCTTACTCCGGGACAGGGGGCAGGGCACTGAAGCTTTCTTT; V gene: TRBV12-1; clone size: .; D gene: .; J gene: TRBJ1-1
CDR3 protein: CASSMGLQETQYF; CDR3 DNA: TGTGCCAGCTCAATGGGGCTCCAAGAGACCCAGTACTTC; V gene: TRBV18; clone size: .; D gene: .; J gene: TRBJ2-5
CDR3 protein: CASSLSGWNEQYF; CDR3 DNA: TGCGCCAGCAGCTTGTCGGGGTGGAACGAGCAGTACTTC; V gene: TRBV5-1; clone size: .; D gene: .; J gene: TRBJ2-7